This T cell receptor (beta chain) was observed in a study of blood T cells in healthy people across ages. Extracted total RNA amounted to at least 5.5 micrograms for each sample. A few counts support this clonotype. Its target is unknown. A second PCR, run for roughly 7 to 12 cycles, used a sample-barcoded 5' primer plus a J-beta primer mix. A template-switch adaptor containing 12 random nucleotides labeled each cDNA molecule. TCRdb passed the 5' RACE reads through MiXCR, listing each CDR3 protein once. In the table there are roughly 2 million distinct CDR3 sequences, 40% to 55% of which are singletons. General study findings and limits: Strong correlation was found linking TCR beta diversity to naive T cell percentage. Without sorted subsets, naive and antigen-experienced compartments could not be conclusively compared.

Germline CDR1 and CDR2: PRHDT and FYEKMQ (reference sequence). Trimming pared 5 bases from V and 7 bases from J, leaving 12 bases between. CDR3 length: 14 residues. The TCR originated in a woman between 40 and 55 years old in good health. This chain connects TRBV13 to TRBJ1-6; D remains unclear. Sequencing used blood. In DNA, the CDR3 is TGTGCCAGCAGCCCCGGGATATTCAATTCACCCCTCCACTTT. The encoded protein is CASSPGIFNSPLHF.